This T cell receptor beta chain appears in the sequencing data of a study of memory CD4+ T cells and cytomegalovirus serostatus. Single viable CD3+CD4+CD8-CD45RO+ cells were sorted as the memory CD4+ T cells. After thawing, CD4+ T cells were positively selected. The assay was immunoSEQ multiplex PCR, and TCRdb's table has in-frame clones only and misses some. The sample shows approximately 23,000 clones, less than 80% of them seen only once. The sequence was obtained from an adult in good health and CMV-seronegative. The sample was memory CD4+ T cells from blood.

CDR3 in DNA: TGTGCCAGCAGTGGGGACAATAAGGAGACCCAGTACTTC. This gives the protein CASSGDNKETQYF. The chain joins TRBV2 to TRBJ2-5, with D tentatively TRBD1 (6 bases). The CDR3 has 13 amino acids. Germline-derived CDR1 and CDR2 are SNHLY and FYNNEI. V lost 4 bases and J lost 5, with 11 bases in between. Combining the CDR3 with reference TRBV2 and TRBJ2-5 gives the whole variable domain EPEVTQTPSHQVTQMGQEVILRCVPISNHLYFYWYRQILGQKVEFLVSFYNNEISEKSEIFDDQFSVERPDGSNFTLKIRSTKLEDSAMYFCASSGDNKETQYFGPGTRLLVL.